This TCR beta chain originates from a study of T cells in Graves' hyperthyroidism and ophthalmopathy. This clonotype has more than one count but fewer than ten. V trimming: 9 bases; J trimming: 2 bases; junction bases outside the gene matches: 7. Germline V CDR1 and CDR2: LNHDA, SQIVND (reference sequence). The CDR3 length is 14 residues. RNA transcripts yielded amplified TCR beta CDR3 regions. In the first-round RT-PCR of the TCR CDR3, the HTBI primer set was used. TCRdb analysed the multiplex PCR reads with MiXCR anew, one entry per CDR3 protein. The sample includes over 350,000 distinct CDR3 sequences, around 15% of them seen just once.

The chain joins TRBV19 to TRBJ1-5; 7 bases line up with TRBD1. The TCR sequence derives from a man aged 45-65 years with Graves' ophthalmopathy. Sequencing used blood. The CDR3 DNA follows: TGTGCCAGCCAGACAGGGTATGGCAATCAGCCCCAGCATTTT. Protein sequence: CASQTGYGNQPQHF.